This TCR beta chain originates from a study of blood T cell repertoires in COVID-19. Study overall: Samples came from the United States, Italy and Spain, spanning acute and convalescent COVID-19.

Per the study methods: Estimated nucleated cell counts came from reference gene primer amplification. The data were produced by immunoSEQ multiplex PCR, yet TCRdb's version contains in-frame clones alone and is incomplete. That table supplies the V and J calls and clone size; D and trimming were determined from the DNA. The sample lists over 250,000 clones; just over 90% were seen once. Trimming cost V 0 bases and J 3 bases, with 15 bases left between them. The CDR3 loop spans 16 amino acids. From germline, CDR1 is GTSNPN and CDR2 SVGIG (reference sequence). Sample: peripheral blood. The rearrangement links TRBV30 to TRBJ1-5, with D hard to call. This TCR derives from a woman in her twenties or thirties with COVID-19, enrolled during active disease. The CDR3 sequence: CAWSVEGVVFNQPQHF. CDR3 nucleotide sequence: TGTGCCTGGAGTGTAGAGGGAGTAGTTTTCAATCAGCCCCAGCATTTT.